This record looks at one T cell receptor (beta chain) sequence and its context. The sort gate was single viable CD3+CD4+CD8-CD45RO+ cells for memory CD4+ T cells. The data stem from a study of memory CD4+ T cells and cytomegalovirus serostatus. Sequenced by immunoSEQ multiplex PCR; TCRdb stores in-frame clones only, minus some. The table shows 45,000 or so clones, with 70% to 80% occurring only once. This CDR3 has 16 residues. CDR1 is MGHRA and CDR2 is YSYEKL in the germline V gene. The V end lost 0 bases, the J end lost 4 bases, and 14 bases lay between the germline ends. This receptor was identified in an adult in good health and CMV-seronegative. The chain recombines TRBV4-1 with TRBJ2-3; D tentatively fits TRBD1 or TRBD2 (6 bases each). Sequenced material: memory CD4+ T cells from blood. CDR3 sequence reads: CASSQDWGAAADTQYF. In DNA form, the CDR3 reads TGCGCCAGCAGCCAAGATTGGGGGGCCGCGGCAGATACGCAGTATTTT.